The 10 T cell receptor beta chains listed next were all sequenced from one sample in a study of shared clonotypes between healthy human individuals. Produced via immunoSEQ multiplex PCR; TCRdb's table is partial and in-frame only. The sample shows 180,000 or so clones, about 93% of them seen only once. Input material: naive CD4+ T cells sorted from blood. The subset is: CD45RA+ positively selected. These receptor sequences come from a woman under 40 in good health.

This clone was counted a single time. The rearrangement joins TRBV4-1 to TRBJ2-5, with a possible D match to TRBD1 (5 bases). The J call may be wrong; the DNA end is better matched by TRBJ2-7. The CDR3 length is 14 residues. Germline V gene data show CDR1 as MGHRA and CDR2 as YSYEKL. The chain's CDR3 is CASSRRQSNYEQYF. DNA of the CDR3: TGCGCCAGCAGCCGACGACAGAGTAACTACGAGCAGTACTTC.

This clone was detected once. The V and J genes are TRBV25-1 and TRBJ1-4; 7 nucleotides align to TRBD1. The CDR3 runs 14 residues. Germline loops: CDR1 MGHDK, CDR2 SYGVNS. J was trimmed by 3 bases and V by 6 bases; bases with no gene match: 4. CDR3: CASRTGTANEKLFF. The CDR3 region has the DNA TGTGCCAGCAGAACCGGGACAGCTAATGAAAAACTGTTTTTT.

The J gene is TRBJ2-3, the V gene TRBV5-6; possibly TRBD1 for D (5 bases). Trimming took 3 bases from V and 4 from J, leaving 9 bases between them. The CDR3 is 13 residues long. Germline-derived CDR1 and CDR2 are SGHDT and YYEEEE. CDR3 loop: CASSSGPPDTQYF. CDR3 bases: TGTGCCAGCAGCTCAGGGCCGCCAGATACGCAGTATTTT. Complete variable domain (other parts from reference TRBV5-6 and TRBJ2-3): DAGVTQSPTHLIKTRGQQVTLRCSPKSGHDTVSWYQQALGQGPQFIFQYYEEEERQRGNFPDRFSGHQFPNYSSELNVNALLLGDSALYLCASSSGPPDTQYFGPGTRLTVL.

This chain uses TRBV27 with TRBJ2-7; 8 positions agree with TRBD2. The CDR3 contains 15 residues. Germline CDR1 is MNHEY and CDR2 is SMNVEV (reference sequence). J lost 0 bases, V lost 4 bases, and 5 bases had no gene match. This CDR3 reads CASSSRTSSSYEQYF. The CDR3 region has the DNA TGTGCCAGCAGTTCCCGGACTAGCAGCTCCTACGAGCAGTACTTC.

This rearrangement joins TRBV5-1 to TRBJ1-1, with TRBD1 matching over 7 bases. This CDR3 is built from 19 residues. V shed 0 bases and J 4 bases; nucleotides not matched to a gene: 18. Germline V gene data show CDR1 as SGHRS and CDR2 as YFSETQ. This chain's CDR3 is CASSLAGRINRGGSTEAFF. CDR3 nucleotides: TGCGCCAGCAGCTTGGCCGGTCGGATAAACAGGGGAGGTAGCACTGAAGCTTTCTTT.

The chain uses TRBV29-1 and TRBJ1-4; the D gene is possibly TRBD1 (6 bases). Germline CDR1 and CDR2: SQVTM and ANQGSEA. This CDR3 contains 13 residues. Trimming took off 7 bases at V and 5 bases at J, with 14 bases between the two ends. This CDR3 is CSAADSPNEKLFF. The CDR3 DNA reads TGCAGCGCCGCGGACAGTCCGAATGAAAAACTGTTTTTT.

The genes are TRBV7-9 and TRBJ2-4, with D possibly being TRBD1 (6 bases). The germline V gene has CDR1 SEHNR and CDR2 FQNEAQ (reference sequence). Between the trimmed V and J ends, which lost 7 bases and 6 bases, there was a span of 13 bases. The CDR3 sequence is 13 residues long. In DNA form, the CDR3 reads TGTGCCAGCAATTACAGGGTAGGAAACATTCAGTACTTC. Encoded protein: CASNYRVGNIQYF.

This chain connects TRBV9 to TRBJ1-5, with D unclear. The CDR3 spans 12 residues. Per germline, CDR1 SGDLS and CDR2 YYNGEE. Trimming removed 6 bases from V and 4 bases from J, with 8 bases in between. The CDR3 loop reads CASKPVNQPQHF. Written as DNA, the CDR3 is TGTGCCAGCAAACCCGTAAATCAGCCCCAGCATTTT.

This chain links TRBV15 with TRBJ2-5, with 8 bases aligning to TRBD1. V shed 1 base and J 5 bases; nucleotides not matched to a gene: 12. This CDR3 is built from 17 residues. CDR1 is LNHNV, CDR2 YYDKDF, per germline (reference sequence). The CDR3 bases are TGTGCCACCAGCAGAGCCGGCAGGGGGCAGGACGTGGAGACCCAGTACTTC. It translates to CATSRAGRGQDVETQYF.

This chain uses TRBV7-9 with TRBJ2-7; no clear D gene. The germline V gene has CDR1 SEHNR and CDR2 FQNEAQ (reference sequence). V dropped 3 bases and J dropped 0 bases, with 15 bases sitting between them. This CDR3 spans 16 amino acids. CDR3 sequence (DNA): TGTGCCAGCAGCTTCGTGGGCGATCCAGACTCCTACGAGCAGTACTTC. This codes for CASSFVGDPDSYEQYF.